This T cell receptor beta chain comes out of a study of T cell responses to AZD1222 COVID-19 vaccine. Remarks on this clone: What it binds is not known.

This table comes from immunoSEQ multiplex PCR, and its TCRdb copy is limited to in-frame clones, with some not included. The table includes around 110,000 clones, around nine tenths detected once. General study findings and limits: Of spike-specific TCRs, nearly half reportedly target regions left unmutated in variants. Vaccine-related CD4 TCRs covered spike, predominating at 160-218 and 743-854. Repertoires were sampled only after the peak T cell response.

CDR1 KGHSH and CDR2 LQKENI come from the germline V gene. There are 14 residues in the CDR3. V was pared by 6 bases and J by 1 base, with 4 bases of the junction left unmatched. This TCR was recovered from an adult in good health. Sequenced here: peripheral blood, sampled on day 0 of AZD1222 vaccination. This chain uses TRBV18 with TRBJ2-3; 7 bases agree with TRBD2. The CDR3 loop reads CASSAGVGTDTQYF. The CDR3 region has the DNA TGTGCCAGCTCCGCGGGAGTAGGCACAGATACGCAGTATTTT.